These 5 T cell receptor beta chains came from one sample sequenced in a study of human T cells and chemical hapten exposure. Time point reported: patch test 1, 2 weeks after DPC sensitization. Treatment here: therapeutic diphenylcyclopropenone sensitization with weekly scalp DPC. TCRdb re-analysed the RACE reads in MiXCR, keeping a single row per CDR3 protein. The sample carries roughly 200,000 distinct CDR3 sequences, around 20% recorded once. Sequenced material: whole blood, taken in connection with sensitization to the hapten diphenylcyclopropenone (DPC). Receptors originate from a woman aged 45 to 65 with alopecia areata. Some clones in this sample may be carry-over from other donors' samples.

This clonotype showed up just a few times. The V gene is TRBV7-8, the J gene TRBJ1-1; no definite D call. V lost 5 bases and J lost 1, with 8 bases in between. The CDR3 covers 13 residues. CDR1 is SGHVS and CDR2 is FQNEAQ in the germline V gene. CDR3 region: CASSRPGNTEAFF. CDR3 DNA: TGTGCCAGCAGCCGACCAGGGAACACTGAAGCTTTCTTT.

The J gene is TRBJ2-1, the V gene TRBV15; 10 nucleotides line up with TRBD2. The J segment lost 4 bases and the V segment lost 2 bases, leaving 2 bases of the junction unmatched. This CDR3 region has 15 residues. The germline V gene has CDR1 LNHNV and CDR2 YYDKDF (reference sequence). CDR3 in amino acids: CATSRRTSGYNEQFF. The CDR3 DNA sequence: TGTGCCACCAGCAGAAGGACTAGCGGATACAATGAGCAGTTCTTC.

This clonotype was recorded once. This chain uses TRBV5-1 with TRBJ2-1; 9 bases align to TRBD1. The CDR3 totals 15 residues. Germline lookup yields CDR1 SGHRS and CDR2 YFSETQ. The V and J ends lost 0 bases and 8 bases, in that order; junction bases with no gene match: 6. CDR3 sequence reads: CASSLVGDRVDEQFF. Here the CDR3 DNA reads TGCGCCAGCAGCTTGGTTGGGGACAGGGTCGATGAGCAGTTCTTC.

Here the CDR3 DNA reads TGTGCCAGTGCCCTCGGGACTAGCGGGAGGCTGGATACGCAGTATTTT. The encoded protein is CASALGTSGRLDTQYF. The gene calls are TRBV6-5 and TRBJ2-3; 15 bases are a match to TRBD2. The length of the CDR3 is 16 residues. Trimming took 9 bases from V and 6 from J; bases not matched to a gene: 10. Germline CDR1 is MNHEY and CDR2 is SVGAGI.

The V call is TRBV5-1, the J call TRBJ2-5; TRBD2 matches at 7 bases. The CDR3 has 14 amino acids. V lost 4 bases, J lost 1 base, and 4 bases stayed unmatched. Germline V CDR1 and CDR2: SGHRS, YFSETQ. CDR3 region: CASSPVAGQETQYF. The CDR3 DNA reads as TGCGCCAGCAGCCCCGTAGCGGGCCAAGAGACCCAGTACTTC.